This entry concerns a single TCR beta chain. The sample holds a few counts of this clone. Its recognized antigen is unknown. The record has no base qualities; no much larger clone is one base away. These data belong to a study of beta chain features in type 1 diabetes (dated by TCRdb to 2017 to 2018). General notes on the study: No differences in mean age, gender distribution, total cell number or subset yield were found between patients and healthy donors. A total of roughly 100 million sorted cells were examined across all samples, and RNA yield correlated strongly with the number of cells per subset. The study compared the TCRB repertoires of sorted circulating CD4+ T cell subsets in recently diagnosed type 1 diabetes patients with those in matched healthy donors. Regulatory and stem cell-like memory subsets were obtained from only 8 patients and about 8 healthy donors, while naive and central memory subsets were obtained from all 28 donors.

From V the trimming removes 1 base and from J it removes 8 bases, while the gene matches leave 4 bases of the junction unaccounted for. CDR1 and CDR2, per the germline V gene, are SGHTA and FQGNSA. The CDR3, cysteine through phenylalanine, is 14 amino acids long. Left in the record is the CDR3 DNA by itself, 42 bases read in frame from the first base. Study-level results and caveats: Naive, central memory and regulatory TCRB repertoires appeared to be more similar among patients than among healthy donors. Because cDNA rather than genomic DNA was sequenced, highly expressing activated cells could have been over-represented, although no difference in activation and CD3 levels was found between groups. Type 1 diabetes patients showed a moderate but significant shortening of TCRB CDR3 length in all four CD4+ subsets. Shorter templates might have been favored by PCR, but patient and control samples were amplified and corrected together, so both groups would have been affected equally by any skew. Because small numbers of individuals were included in the HLA sub-analyses, any influence of HLA type on TCRB rearrangement was left unresolved. Patients with type 1 diabetes made fewer insertions and deleted more nucleotides at VDJ recombination sites, implying thymic rearrangement abnormalities.

The entire amount of isolated RNA was reverse transcribed using the High Capacity cDNA Reverse Transcription Kit, so the sequenced TCRB transcripts were expressed ones. Deep immunoSEQ sequencing was applied to naive, central memory and regulatory T cell samples, giving an average of about 3.6 million total reads per sample. Sorted cells were lysed in RLT buffer, and RNA was extracted using DNase-treated RNeasy Micro or Mini kits according to cell number. Each cell subset was processed on its own to prevent cross-contamination, while patient and healthy donor samples were processed together. TCRB sequences were amplified from cDNA with the immunoSEQ multiplex PCR, producing 87-bp fragments spanning the CDR3 region. Amplicons were sequenced on the Illumina HiSeq platform. As for the original processing: Synthetic template baselines were used to correct PCR bias computationally, reads within Hamming distance 2 were collapsed together, and singletons that could not be merged were discarded. Reads were aligned against IMGT to assign V, D and J genes, CDR3 length and insertions or deletions at six rearrangement sites. Within each subset, clonotype counts were normalized to sorted cell number, and only after that were true diversity and Gini coefficients computed with the tcR R package. The overlap coefficient, calculated on TCRB nucleotide sequences, was used to quantify repertoire sharing. Out-of-frame TCRB sequences from naive cells were analyzed as a proxy for the pre-selection repertoire. In its TCRdb copy, this immuneACCESS table keeps in-frame sequences only and misses some clones. Where compared with another copy, unresolved V genes explain less than half of these, and the others have no known cause. Clonal size and the V and J genes are those of that table, whereas D and trimming came from the DNA. For this sample the table gives around 330,000 clones, of which more than 9.5% were detected only once. Over 0.015% of the sample rests with the top ten.

From each donor, a single peripheral blood sample of 100 to 150 mL on average was drawn into heparinised tubes. Naive, central memory, regulatory and stem cell-like memory CD4+ T cells were sorted on a BD FACSAria II using a panel including CD45RO, CCR7, CD25, CD127, CD95 and CD27. Every sorted population had a purity above 95%. PBMCs were isolated right away by Lymphoprep density gradient centrifugation and were stained directly, without culture. To minimize batch effects, samples were stained and sorted in pairs, one healthy donor with one patient per experiment. The sequence was collected from a woman aged 25-40 years in good health. Sequenced sample: naive CD4+ T cells from blood. The cell subset or site label corresponds to: true naive CD4+ T cells. Recombination connected TRBV7-2 to TRBJ1-2; TRBD1 lines up with 10 middle nucleotides. The nucleotide sequence reads TGTGCCAGCAGCTTAGGACAGGGGGCTGAAGGCTACACCTTC. The translation is CASSLGQGAEGYTF.